The clone carrying this T cell receptor beta chain was seen many times. This entry belongs to a study of T cells in Graves' hyperthyroidism and ophthalmopathy. Researchers took RNA transcripts and amplified the TCR beta CDR3 regions from them. The HTBI primer set was used in a first-round RT-PCR of the TCR CDR3. One entry per CDR3 protein results from TCRdb running MiXCR on the multiplex PCR reads. The sample has under 350,000 distinct CDR3 sequences; about a sixth are singletons. The CDR3 is 14 residues long. Germline V gene sequence: CDR1 KGHSH, CDR2 LQKENI. Trimming removed 2 bases at V and 1 base at J, with 8 bases between.

The V and J genes are TRBV18 and TRBJ1-1; D is uncertain. Material: blood. The clonotype was recovered from a woman aged 55-75 years with Graves' ophthalmopathy. CDR3: CASSPGAENTEAFF. The CDR3 DNA reads TGTGCCAGCTCACCAGGTGCGGAGAACACTGAAGCTTTCTTT.